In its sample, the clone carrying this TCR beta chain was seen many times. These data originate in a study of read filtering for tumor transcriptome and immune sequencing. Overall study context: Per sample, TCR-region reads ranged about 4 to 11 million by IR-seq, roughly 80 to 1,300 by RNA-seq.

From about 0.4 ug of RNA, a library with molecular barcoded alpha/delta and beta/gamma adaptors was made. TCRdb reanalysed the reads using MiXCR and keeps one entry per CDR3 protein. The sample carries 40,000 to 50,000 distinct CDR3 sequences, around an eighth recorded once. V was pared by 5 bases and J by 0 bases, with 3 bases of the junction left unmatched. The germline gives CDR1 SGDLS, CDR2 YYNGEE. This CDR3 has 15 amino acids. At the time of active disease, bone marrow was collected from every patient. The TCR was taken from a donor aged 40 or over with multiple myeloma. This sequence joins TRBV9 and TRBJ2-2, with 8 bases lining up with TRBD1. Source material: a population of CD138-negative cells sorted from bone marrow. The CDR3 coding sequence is TGTGCCAGCAGGTGGGGACAGGCGAACACCGGGGAGCTGTTTTTT. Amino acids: CASRWGQANTGELFF.